The sequence of this TCR beta chain was determined in a study of blood T cells in healthy people across ages. Across the study: About one barcoded beta molecule per two T cells was captured by template switching. Study-level findings and limits: Samples with more naive T cells showed higher observed beta diversity. Greater diversity and more naive CD4+ cells were seen in long-lived donors than in aged donors. It was held that the diversity estimates obtained from one million T cells were underestimates.

Next came a second PCR, run for about 7 to 12 cycles, which used a sample-barcoded 5' primer along with a J-beta primer mix. Using its own MiXCR run on the 5' RACE reads, TCRdb lists one record per CDR3 protein. The profile shows just under 750,000 distinct CDR3 sequences, 22% of them singletons. This clonotype was detected many times. Its cognate antigen is unknown. Trimming left V 5 bases short and J 10 bases short, with 12 bases between. This CDR3 has 12 amino acids. From germline, CDR1 is SGHAT and CDR2 FQNNGV. The sequence came from an older man in good health. V usage is TRBV11-2 and J usage is TRBJ2-1; D is unresolved. The material sequenced was blood. The CDR3 protein is CASSLSGDEQFF. The CDR3 region has the DNA TGTGCCAGCAGCCTGAGTGGAGACGAGCAGTTCTTC.